This is a list of T cell receptor beta chains from one sample in a study of blood T cell repertoires in COVID-19. TCRdb's copy holds only in-frame clones and misses some; the assay was immunoSEQ multiplex PCR. Of 220,000 or so clones listed, roughly 84% were seen once; the top ten hold less than 4%. The sample was peripheral blood. All receptors derive from a woman aged 80 or over with acute or convalescent COVID-19. Both conserved end residues are part of each CDR3. Each record gives: J gene, clone size, V gene, D gene, CDR3 protein, CDR3 DNA. D genes are given only for firm matches. Clone size appears in some rows only: once, few, many, or a class for an expanded clone.

j_call: TRBJ2-1; clone_size: .; v_call: TRBV9; d_call: TRBD2; cdr3_aa: CASGLAVYNEQFF; cdr3_nt: TGTGCCAGTGGACTAGCGGTCTACAATGAGCAGTTCTTC
j_call: TRBJ2-7; clone_size: .; v_call: TRBV12-5; d_call: TRBD1; cdr3_aa: CASGSTGNSYEQYF; cdr3_nt: TGTGCTAGTGGTTCGACAGGGAACTCCTACGAGCAGTACTTC
j_call: TRBJ2-7; clone_size: .; v_call: TRBV4-2; d_call: TRBD2; cdr3_aa: CASSQAAGTSGGAVDEQYF; cdr3_nt: TGTGCCAGCAGCCAGGCCGCCGGGACTAGCGGGGGGGCCGTCGACGAGCAGTACTTC
j_call: TRBJ2-1; clone_size: .; v_call: TRBV10-3; d_call: .; cdr3_aa: CAIRIGVDEQFF; cdr3_nt: TGTGCCATCAGAATCGGGGTGGATGAGCAGTTCTTC
j_call: TRBJ1-2; clone_size: .; v_call: TRBV19; d_call: .; cdr3_aa: CASSPGRDIHGYTF; cdr3_nt: TGTGCCAGTAGTCCGGGCAGGGATATACATGGCTACACCTTC
j_call: TRBJ2-7; clone_size: once; v_call: TRBV6-5; d_call: .; cdr3_aa: CATKRTVEGYEQYF; cdr3_nt: TGTGCCACAAAGCGGACGGTGGAAGGCTACGAGCAGTACTTC
j_call: TRBJ2-7; clone_size: .; v_call: TRBV11-3; d_call: TRBD1; cdr3_aa: CASSLDPQGAIYEQYF; cdr3_nt: TGTGCCAGCAGCTTAGATCCCCAGGGGGCCATCTACGAGCAGTACTTC
j_call: TRBJ1-2; clone_size: .; v_call: TRBV7-2; d_call: .; cdr3_aa: CASSLRGEAFEGYTF; cdr3_nt: TGTGCCAGCAGCTTAAGAGGGGAGGCTTTTGAAGGCTACACCTTC
j_call: TRBJ2-3; clone_size: .; v_call: TRBV7-2; d_call: TRBD2; cdr3_aa: CASIPSGGAEDTQYF; cdr3_nt: TGTGCCAGCATCCCAAGCGGGGGGGCCGAAGATACGCAGTATTTT
j_call: TRBJ1-2; clone_size: few; v_call: TRBV19; d_call: TRBD1; cdr3_aa: CASSIGRGPGGYTF; cdr3_nt: TGTGCCAGTAGTATTGGAAGGGGGCCGGGAGGCTACACCTTC
j_call: TRBJ2-7; clone_size: .; v_call: TRBV15; d_call: TRBD2; cdr3_aa: CASREGFSSYEQYF; cdr3_nt: TGTGCCAGCCGGGAGGGATTTAGCTCCTACGAGCAGTACTTC
j_call: TRBJ1-1; clone_size: .; v_call: TRBV5-5; d_call: TRBD1; cdr3_aa: CASSSGGTGPAGEAFF; cdr3_nt: TGTGCCAGCAGCTCTGGGGGGACAGGGCCCGCTGGTGAAGCTTTCTTT
j_call: TRBJ1-5; clone_size: .; v_call: TRBV7-2; d_call: .; cdr3_aa: CASSLAETWPQHF; cdr3_nt: TGTGCCAGCAGCTTAGCGGAGACTTGGCCCCAGCATTTT
j_call: TRBJ1-4; clone_size: once; v_call: TRBV11-2; d_call: .; cdr3_aa: CASSSRGPTNEKLFF; cdr3_nt: TGTGCCAGCAGCTCCAGGGGTCCAACTAATGAAAAACTGTTTTTT
j_call: TRBJ2-3; clone_size: .; v_call: TRBV11-3; d_call: TRBD2; cdr3_aa: CASSSATSGGTDTQYF; cdr3_nt: TGTGCCAGCAGCTCAGCAACTAGCGGGGGCACAGATACGCAGTATTTT
j_call: TRBJ1-5; clone_size: .; v_call: TRBV4-2; d_call: TRBD1; cdr3_aa: CASSLGTGDNQPQHF; cdr3_nt: TGTGCCAGCAGCCTAGGGACAGGTGACAATCAGCCCCAGCATTTT
j_call: TRBJ2-3; clone_size: .; v_call: TRBV18; d_call: .; cdr3_aa: CASSPGLATQYF; cdr3_nt: TGTGCCAGCTCACCAGGACTCGCGACGCAGTATTTT
j_call: TRBJ2-2; clone_size: .; v_call: TRBV2; d_call: TRBD1; cdr3_aa: CASKAQTGDTGELFF; cdr3_nt: TGTGCCAGCAAGGCCCAGACAGGGGACACCGGGGAGCTGTTTTTT